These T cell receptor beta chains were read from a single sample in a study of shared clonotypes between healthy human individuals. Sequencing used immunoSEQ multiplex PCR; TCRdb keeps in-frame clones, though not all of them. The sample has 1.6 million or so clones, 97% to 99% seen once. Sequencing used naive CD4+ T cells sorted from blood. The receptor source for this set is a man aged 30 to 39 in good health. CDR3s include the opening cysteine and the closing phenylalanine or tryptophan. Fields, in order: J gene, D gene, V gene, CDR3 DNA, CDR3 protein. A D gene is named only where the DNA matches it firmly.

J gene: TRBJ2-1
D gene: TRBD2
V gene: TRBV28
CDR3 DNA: TGTGCCAGCAGTCTACACCAAGGACTAGCGGGAGGAGGGAATGAGCAGTTCTTC
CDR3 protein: CASSLHQGLAGGGNEQFF

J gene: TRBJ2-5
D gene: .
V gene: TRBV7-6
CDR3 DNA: TGTGCCAGCAGTCGGGGCGGGGTAAAAGAGACCCAGTACTTC
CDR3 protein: CASSRGGVKETQYF

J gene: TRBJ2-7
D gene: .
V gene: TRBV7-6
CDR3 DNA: TGTGCCAGCAGCCGAGACCCCCCTGGGGCGCCCTACGAGCAGTACTTC
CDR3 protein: CASSRDPPGAPYEQYF

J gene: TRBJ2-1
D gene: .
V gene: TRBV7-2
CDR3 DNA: TGTGCCAGCAGCTTAGCCAGGAATCCTTACAATGAGCAGTTCTTC
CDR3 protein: CASSLARNPYNEQFF

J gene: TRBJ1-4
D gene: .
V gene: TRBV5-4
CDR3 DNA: TGTGCCAGCAGCTCCGCTAAGTCGGCTAATGAAAAACTGTTTTTT
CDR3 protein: CASSSAKSANEKLFF

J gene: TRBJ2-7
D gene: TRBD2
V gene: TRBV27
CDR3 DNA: TGTGCCAGCAGTGTTGCCCCCCCGGGGACTAGCGGGAGGGCCGCAAACGAGCAGTACTTC
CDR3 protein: CASSVAPPGTSGRAANEQYF

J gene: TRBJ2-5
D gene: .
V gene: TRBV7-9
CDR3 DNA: TGTGCCAGCAGCCGGAAAGAGACCCAGTACTTC
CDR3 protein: CASSRKETQYF

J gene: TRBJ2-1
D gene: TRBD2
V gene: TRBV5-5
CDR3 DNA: TGTGCCAGCAGCTTGGCCCCCCCGACTAGCGGCTACAATGAGCAGTTCTTC
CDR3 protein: CASSLAPPTSGYNEQFF

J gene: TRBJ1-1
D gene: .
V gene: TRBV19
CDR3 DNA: TGTGCCAGTAGTATAGGCCCCAGGGCGAACACTGAAGCTTTCTTT
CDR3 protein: CASSIGPRANTEAFF

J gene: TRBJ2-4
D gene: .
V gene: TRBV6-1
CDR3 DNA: TGTGCCAGCAGTGGGAGGGGTTCGGGAGCTAAAAACATTCAGTACTTC
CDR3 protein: CASSGRGSGAKNIQYF

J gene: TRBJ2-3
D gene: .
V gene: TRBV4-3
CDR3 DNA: TGCGCCAGCAGCCAAGATGGCCACACAGATACGCAGTATTTT
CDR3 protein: CASSQDGHTDTQYF

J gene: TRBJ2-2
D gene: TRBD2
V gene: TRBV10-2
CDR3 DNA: TGCGCCAGCAGTCCCTCCCCCGGACTAGCGGGAGGGCCTGATACCGGGGAGCTGTTTTTT
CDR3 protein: CASSPSPGLAGGPDTGELFF

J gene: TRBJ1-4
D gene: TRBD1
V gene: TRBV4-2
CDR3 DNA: TGTGCCAGCAGCCAAGATGTCAGGGGGCGGGAAAAACTGTTTTTT
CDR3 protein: CASSQDVRGREKLFF